Listed here are 22 T cell receptor beta chains from one sample, sequenced in a study of Ad26.COV2.S vaccination and SARS-CoV-2 variants. The repertoire was sequenced with immunoSEQ multiplex PCR; TCRdb's copy has only in-frame clones and lacks some. The sample lists roughly 350,000 clones; around 86% were seen once. Treatment specified: some 19 received Ad26.COV2.S at low or high dose, single or two shots; about 5 received placebo; per-sample allocation not given. Repertoires come from day 63 after the first vaccine or placebo injection. The sample consisted of peripheral blood, taken in a trial of Ad26.COV2.S vaccine versus placebo. The receptor source for this set is a person aged 18-60 years who received the Ad26.COV2.S COVID-19 vaccine or a placebo.

The V and J genes are TRBV30 and TRBJ1-5; D remains unclear. Trimming removed 2 bases at V and 0 bases at J, with 8 bases between. CDR1 and CDR2 from the germline V gene are GTSNPN and SVGIG (reference sequence). This CDR3 contains 14 residues. CDR3 sequence (DNA): TGTGCCTGGAGTCGGGTGAATAGCAATCAGCCCCAGCATTTT. Its translation is CAWSRVNSNQPQHF.

The chain has TRBV3-1 (or the pseudogene TRBV3-2) and TRBJ2-3; TRBD2 is a possible D gene (6 bases). The CDR3 is 17 amino acids. The V gene lost 1 base and the J gene lost 0 bases, with 14 bases spanning the gap. Germline CDR1 reads LGHDT; CDR2 reads YNNKEL (reference sequence). CDR3: CASSQGVAAASTDTQYF. CDR3 bases: TGTGCCAGCAGCCAAGGGGTAGCGGCAGCTAGCACAGATACGCAGTATTTT.

The V gene is TRBV28, the J gene TRBJ2-2; D gene ambiguous. Germline-derived CDR1 and CDR2 are MDHEN and SYDVKM. V was cut by 2 bases and J by 0 bases, with 13 bases left in between. The CDR3 is 17 residues long. CDR3 amino acids: CASSLDPPVTNTGELFF. In nucleotides, the CDR3 is TGTGCCAGCAGTTTAGACCCCCCGGTGACGAACACCGGGGAGCTGTTTTTT. Combining the CDR3 with reference TRBV28 and TRBJ2-2 gives the whole variable domain DVKVTQSSRYLVKRTGEKVFLECVQDMDHENMFWYRQDPGLGLRLIYFSYDVKMKEKGDIPEGYSVSREKKERFSLILESASTNQTSMYLCASSLDPPVTNTGELFFGEGSRLTVL.

V gene TRBV6-5 combines with J gene TRBJ2-7; perhaps D is TRBD1 or TRBD2 (5 bases each). The CDR3 runs to 13 residues. Germline lookup yields CDR1 MNHEY and CDR2 SVGAGI. Trimming removed 6 bases at V and 2 bases at J, with 11 bases between. The CDR3 sequence: CASRGTATYEQYF. The CDR3 nucleotides read TGTGCCAGCAGGGGGACGGCGACCTACGAGCAGTACTTC.

CDR3 in amino acids: CASSVRLAGARETQYF. In DNA, the CDR3 is TGTGCCAGCAGCGTCCGACTAGCGGGGGCTAGAGAGACCCAGTACTTC. The rearrangement joins TRBV5-6 to TRBJ2-5, with 12 bases aligning to TRBD2. The germline CDR1 and CDR2 sequences are SGHDT and YYEEEE. Germline trimming cut 4 bases from V and 4 bases from J; bases unmatched to any gene: 8. The CDR3 is 16 residues long.

This chain connects TRBV6-5 to TRBJ1-1; 7 bases fit TRBD1. The V gene end was trimmed by 7 bases and the J gene end by 0 bases; junction bases not matched to a gene: 5. The length of the CDR3 is 14 residues. The germline V gene encodes CDR1 MNHEY and CDR2 SVGAGI. CDR3: CASTRGQVNTEAFF. DNA of the CDR3: TGTGCCAGCACCAGAGGACAGGTGAACACTGAAGCTTTCTTT.

V is TRBV10-3 and J is TRBJ1-6; D is perhaps TRBD1 (5 bases). V lost 4 bases to trimming and J lost 10 bases, with 11 bases between them. Germline V gene sequence: CDR1 ENHRY, CDR2 SYGVKD. The CDR3 spans 13 residues. CDR3 nucleotide sequence: TGTGCCATCAGTGTGGGGGGGGAATCACCCCTCCACTTT. This encodes CAISVGGESPLHF.

This clone was detected once. V usage is TRBV19 and J usage is TRBJ2-5, with D maybe TRBD2 (6 bases). CDR1 and CDR2 from the germline V gene are LNHDA and SQIVND (reference sequence). The CDR3 has 16 residues. The germline V and J ends were trimmed by 5 bases and 5 bases, with 21 bases remaining between them. In nucleotides, the CDR3 is TGTGCCAGTAGTGCGTTAGGTGGAGGAGGGTGGGAGACCCAGTACTTC. Translating it yields CASSALGGGGWETQYF.

V gene TRBV30 combines with J gene TRBJ2-7, with unresolved D. V lost 8 bases to trimming and J lost 2 bases, with 10 bases between them. Germline V gene sequence: CDR1 GTSNPN, CDR2 SVGIG (reference sequence). The CDR3 loop spans 11 amino acids. This CDR3 reads CAASNPYEQYF. The CDR3 bases are TGTGCCGCGAGCAACCCCTACGAGCAGTACTTC.

As to this clone: This CDR3 is also generated by other DNA sequences in the sample. The chain combines TRBV6-5 with TRBJ1-2, with D possibly being TRBD1 (6 bases). The V and J ends lost 6 bases and 2 bases respectively, with 10 bases between them. The germline CDR1 and CDR2 sequences are MNHEY and SVGAGI. CDR3 length equals 13 residues. Written as DNA, the CDR3 is TGTGCCAGCAGCCCGCAGGGGAACTATGGCTACACCTTC. Amino acid sequence: CASSPQGNYGYTF.

The chain employs TRBV7-2 and TRBJ2-2; D gene ambiguous. The CDR3 covers 16 residues. CDR1 is SGHTA, CDR2 FQGNSA, per germline. V was trimmed by 0 bases and J by 0 bases, leaving 8 bases between them. The CDR3 coding sequence is TGTGCCAGCAGCTTAGCGTCTTCCTCGAACACCGGGGAGCTGTTTTTT. As protein: CASSLASSSNTGELFF.

The J gene is TRBJ1-1, the V gene TRBV28; no clear D gene. The CDR3 consists of 14 residues. Trimming removed 6 bases from V and 8 bases from J, with 19 bases in between. The germline CDR1 and CDR2 sequences are MDHEN and SYDVKM. CDR3 loop: CASRLRDRTVEAFF. CDR3 DNA sequence: TGTGCCAGCAGACTCCGGGATAGGACCGTAGAAGCTTTCTTT.

The rearrangement uses TRBV4-2 and TRBJ1-3, with D perhaps matching TRBD1 (5 bases). There are 14 residues in the CDR3. CDR1 is LGHNA and CDR2 is YNFKEQ in the germline V gene. V was shortened by 2 bases and J by 9 bases, with 14 bases between the two germline ends. The CDR3 nucleotides are TGTGCCAGCAGCCAATCCCCCAGGGAGGGCACCATATATTTT. It translates to CASSQSPREGTIYF.

DNA of the CDR3: TGTGCCAGCAGCTTCCCGGACAGGGTAGGCTATGGCTACACCTTC. Amino acid sequence: CASSFPDRVGYGYTF. V is TRBV7-2 and J is TRBJ1-2, with 8 nucleotides matching TRBD1. V dropped 3 bases and J dropped 4; count of bases not matched to a gene: 7. The CDR3 contains 15 residues. Germline values: CDR1 SGHTA, CDR2 FQGNSA.

This clone was seen only a few times. CDR3 DNA: TGTGCCACCAGTGTCGGCCGGAATCAGCCCCAGCATTTT. This sequence encodes CATSVGRNQPQHF. V and J are TRBV24-1 and TRBJ1-5; D gene ambiguous. There are 13 residues in the CDR3. V lost 5 bases to trimming and J lost 4 bases, with 8 bases between them. Germline CDR1 and CDR2: KGHDR and SFDVKD.

The chain uses TRBV6-4 and TRBJ1-6; TRBD1 agrees at 8 bases. The CDR3 spans 13 residues. The trim removed 6 bases at V and 9 bases at J, leaving 4 bases unmatched. Looked up from germline, CDR1 is MRHNA and CDR2 is SNTAGT. CDR3 amino acids: CASRGQAGSPLHF. CDR3 DNA: TGTGCCAGCAGGGGACAGGCGGGTTCACCCCTCCACTTT.

This sequence joins TRBV19 and TRBJ1-4; 8 bases are a match to TRBD1. CDR1 is LNHDA and CDR2 is SQIVND in the germline V gene (reference sequence). Trimming removed 6 bases from V and 5 bases from J; junction bases left unmatched: 8. The CDR3 is made up of 15 amino acids. This chain's CDR3 is CASRQGGPTNEKLFF. The CDR3, as DNA: TGTGCCAGTAGACAGGGGGGACCGACAAATGAAAAACTGTTTTTT.

The V and J genes are TRBV5-1 and TRBJ2-7, with 9 bases identical to TRBD2. This CDR3 is 15 amino acids long. In germline, CDR1 is SGHRS, CDR2 YFSETQ. After removal of 0 bases from V and 3 bases from J, the junction contained 4 bases not matched to a gene. The CDR3 loop is CASSLVSAGGYEQYF. The CDR3 DNA reads as TGCGCCAGCAGCTTGGTCTCAGCGGGGGGCTACGAGCAGTACTTC.

The chain links TRBV6-6 to TRBJ2-5; 10 nucleotides line up with TRBD2. There are 13 residues in the CDR3. The V segment lost 6 bases and the J segment 4 bases; nucleotides outside the gene matches: 2. In germline, CDR1 is MNHNY, CDR2 SVGAGI (reference sequence). The CDR3 spells CASRVAGGETQYF. The CDR3 nucleotides are TGTGCCAGCAGGGTAGCGGGGGGAGAGACCCAGTACTTC.

The rearrangement joins TRBV7-2 to TRBJ2-4; D is uncertain. The germline gives CDR1 SGHTA, CDR2 FQGNSA. Trimming removed 1 base at V and 1 base at J, with 14 bases between. This CDR3 is 17 amino acids long. CDR3 amino acids: CASSLVITYTAKNIQYF. The CDR3 bases are TGTGCCAGCAGCTTAGTTATAACGTATACGGCCAAAAACATTCAGTACTTC.

The chain couples TRBV5-1 to TRBJ2-5, with unresolved D. V lost 4 bases and J 5 bases, leaving 12 bases between the germline ends. Per germline, CDR1 SGHRS and CDR2 YFSETQ. CDR3 length equals 13 residues. As DNA, the CDR3 is TGCGCCAGCAGCCCGGTCCGTTTGGAGACCCAGTACTTC. Encoded protein: CASSPVRLETQYF.

CDR3 residues: CASTGTGNQPQHF. The CDR3 DNA sequence: TGTGCCAGCACCGGGACAGGCAATCAGCCCCAGCATTTT. The chain has TRBV18 and TRBJ1-5; TRBD1 agrees at 7 bases. CDR3 size: 13 residues. The trim removed 8 bases at V and 2 bases at J, leaving 3 bases unmatched. Germline V CDR1 and CDR2: KGHSH, LQKENI.